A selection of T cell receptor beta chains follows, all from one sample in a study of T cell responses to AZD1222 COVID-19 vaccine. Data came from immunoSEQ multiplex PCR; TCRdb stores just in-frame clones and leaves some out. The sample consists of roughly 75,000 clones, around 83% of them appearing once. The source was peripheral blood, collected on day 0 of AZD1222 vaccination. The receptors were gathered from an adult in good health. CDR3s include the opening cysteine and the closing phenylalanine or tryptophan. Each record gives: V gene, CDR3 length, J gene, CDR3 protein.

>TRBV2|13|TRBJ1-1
CASNMDRNTEAFF
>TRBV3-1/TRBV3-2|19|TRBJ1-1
CASSQEGSRDRVIDTEAFF
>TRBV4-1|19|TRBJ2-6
CASSPSPVAGRGGANVLTF
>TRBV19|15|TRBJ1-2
CASSNIMRQQPGYTF
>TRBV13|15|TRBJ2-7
CASRWQGQGVYEQYF
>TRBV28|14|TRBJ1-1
CASSSGGLHTEAFF
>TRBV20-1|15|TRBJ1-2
CSASVRRVTNYGYTF
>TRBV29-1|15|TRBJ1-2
CSVENRVRGSYGYTF
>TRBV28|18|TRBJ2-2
CASSLSSGLAGGTGELFF
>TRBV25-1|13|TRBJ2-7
CASSDRFGYEQYF
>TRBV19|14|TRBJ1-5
CASSIAVSNQPQHF
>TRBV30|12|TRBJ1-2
CAWRASVGGYTF
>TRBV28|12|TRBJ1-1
CAIQTGGSEAFF